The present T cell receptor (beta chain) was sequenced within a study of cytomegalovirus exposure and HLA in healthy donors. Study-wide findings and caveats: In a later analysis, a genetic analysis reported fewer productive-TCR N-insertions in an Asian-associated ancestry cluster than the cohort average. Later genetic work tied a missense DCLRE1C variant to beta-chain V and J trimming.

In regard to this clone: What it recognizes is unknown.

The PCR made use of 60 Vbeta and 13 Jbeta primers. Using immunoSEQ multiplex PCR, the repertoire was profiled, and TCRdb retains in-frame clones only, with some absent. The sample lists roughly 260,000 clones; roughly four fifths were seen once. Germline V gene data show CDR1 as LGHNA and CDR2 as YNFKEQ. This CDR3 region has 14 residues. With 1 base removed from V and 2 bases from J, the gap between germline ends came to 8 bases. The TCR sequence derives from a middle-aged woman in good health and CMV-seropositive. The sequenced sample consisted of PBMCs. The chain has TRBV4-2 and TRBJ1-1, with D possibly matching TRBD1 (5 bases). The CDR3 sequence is CASSQGQFNTEAFF. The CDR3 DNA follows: TGTGCCAGCAGCCAAGGACAGTTCAACACTGAAGCTTTCTTT.